This is a list of T cell receptor beta chains from one sample in a study of blood T cell repertoires in COVID-19. Repertoires were generated with immunoSEQ multiplex PCR, while TCRdb's copy carries only in-frame clones and drops some. The table records around 300,000 clones, roughly 90% of them present only once. Source material: peripheral blood. These receptors were obtained from a woman in her 70s with COVID-19, enrolled during active disease. CDR3s include the opening cysteine and the closing phenylalanine or tryptophan. A D gene is named only where the DNA matches it firmly. Clone size, where shown, is once, few, many, or a class for clones that have expanded.

d_call	v_call	clone_size	j_call	cdr3_nt	cdr3_aa
TRBD2	TRBV11-2	.	TRBJ2-3	TGTGCCAGCCGAGGGGCGGGGGGAGATACGCAGTATTTT	CASRGAGGDTQYF
.	TRBV19	.	TRBJ1-2	TGTGCCAGTAGTTTCCGGAGTTCGGGCTACACCTTC	CASSFRSSGYTF
TRBD2	TRBV7-3	.	TRBJ2-7	TGTGCCAGCAGGGAGGTAGCGGGATTCTACGAGCAGTACTTC	CASREVAGFYEQYF
.	TRBV9	.	TRBJ2-7	TGTGCCAGCAGCCCCACCTGGAGCAGCTCCTACGAGCAGTACTTC	CASSPTWSSSYEQYF
.	TRBV7-8	.	TRBJ1-2	TGTGCCAGCAGTTTCATACAGGGAGCGGCCGGCTACACCTTC	CASSFIQGAAGYTF
.	TRBV6-5	few	TRBJ1-3	TGTGCCAGCAGTTACTCTCCGGTCTCCTCTGGAAACACCATATATTTT	CASSYSPVSSGNTIYF
TRBD1	TRBV9	few	TRBJ2-7	TGTGCCAGCAGCGAGGGACAGGGGGACGAGCAGTACTTC	CASSEGQGDEQYF
.	TRBV4-3	.	TRBJ1-1	TGCGCCAGCAGTTATAGAGGATACACTGAAGCTTTCTTT	CASSYRGYTEAFF
TRBD2	TRBV30	.	TRBJ2-3	TGTGCCTGGAGTGTAAGGAGGTCGACGAGACTAGCGGATCACACAGATACGCAGTATTTT	CAWSVRRSTRLADHTDTQYF
.	TRBV2	.	TRBJ2-2	TGTGCCAGCACCTGGACACTGAACACCGGGGAGCTGTTTTTT	CASTWTLNTGELFF
TRBD1	TRBV4-3	.	TRBJ1-1	TGCGCCAGCAGCCAAGCGACAGGGAATCAACGATCGACTGAAGCTTTCTTT	CASSQATGNQRSTEAFF
TRBD2	TRBV4-3	.	TRBJ2-3	TGCGCCAGCAGCCCCACCCTCCCGGGACTAGCGGGGGGCCTCACAGATACGCAGTATTTT	CASSPTLPGLAGGLTDTQYF
TRBD1	TRBV6-2/TRBV6-3	.	TRBJ1-2	TGTGCCAGCAGTTACTCGGACAGGGGAACTTATGGCTACACCTTC	CASSYSDRGTYGYTF
TRBD1	TRBV30	.	TRBJ1-4	TGTGCCTGGAGTTACACAGGGGGGGAAAAACTGTTTTTT	CAWSYTGGEKLFF
.	TRBV24-1	once	TRBJ2-2	TGTGCCACCACCCCCGGAGAGAACACCGGGGAGCTGTTTTTT	CATTPGENTGELFF
TRBD1	TRBV12-5	once	TRBJ2-7	TGTGCTAGTGGTGGGACAGGGTTATACGAGCAGTACTTC	CASGGTGLYEQYF
TRBD1	TRBV9	.	TRBJ1-3	TGTGCCAGCAGCGCGTCAGGGGGAATAGACACCATATATTTT	CASSASGGIDTIYF
TRBD1	TRBV7-9	.	TRBJ1-3	TGTGCCAGCAGCACCAGGGACAGGCACTCTGGAAACACCATATATTTT	CASSTRDRHSGNTIYF
.	TRBV11-2	.	TRBJ2-1	TGTGCCAGCAGCCAACTCGGCGGTGAGTACAATGAGCAGTTCTTC	CASSQLGGEYNEQFF
.	TRBV5-6	.	TRBJ2-5	TGTGCCAGCAGCCGCTTTGATGGGGGGGCCCGAGAGACCCAGTACTTC	CASSRFDGGARETQYF